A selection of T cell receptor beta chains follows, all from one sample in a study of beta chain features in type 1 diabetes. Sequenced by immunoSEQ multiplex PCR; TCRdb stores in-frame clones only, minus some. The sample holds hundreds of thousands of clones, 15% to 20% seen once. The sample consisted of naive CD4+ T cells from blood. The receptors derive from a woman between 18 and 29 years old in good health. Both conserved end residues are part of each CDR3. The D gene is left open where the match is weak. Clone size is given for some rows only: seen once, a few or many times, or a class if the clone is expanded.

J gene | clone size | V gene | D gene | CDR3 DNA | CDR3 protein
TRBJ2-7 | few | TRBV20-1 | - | TGCAGTGCTAGACAGGGGCGCGAGCAGTACTTC | CSARQGREQYF
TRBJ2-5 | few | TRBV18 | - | TGTGCCAGCTCACCAGCAGGGGTGGAGACCCAGTACTTC | CASSPAGVETQYF
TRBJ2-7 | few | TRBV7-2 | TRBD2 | TGTGCCAGCAGCGCTACTCCTGGCGGGACTAACAGTATCTACGAGCAGTACTTC | CASSATPGGTNSIYEQYF
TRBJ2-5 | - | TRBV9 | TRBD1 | TGTGCCAGCAGCGTAGGACTCACAGGGGTTCAAGAGACCCAGTACTTC | CASSVGLTGVQETQYF
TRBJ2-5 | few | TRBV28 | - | TGTGCCAGCAAAGGACAGTCACCTGCATTGGAGACCCAGTACTTC | CASKGQSPALETQYF
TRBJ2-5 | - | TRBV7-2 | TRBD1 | TGTGCCAGCAGCCAAGAGGGGGCGCCCCAAGAGACCCAGTACTTC | CASSQEGAPQETQYF
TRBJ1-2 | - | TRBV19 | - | TGTGCCAGTAGTATAGCGGCGGCAGGAAACTATGGCTACACCTTC | CASSIAAAGNYGYTF
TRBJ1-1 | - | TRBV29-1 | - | TGCAGCGTTCACAAACAGGTATCTGGCACTGAAGCTTTCTTT | CSVHKQVSGTEAFF
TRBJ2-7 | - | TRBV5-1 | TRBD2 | TGCGCCAGCAGCCCACTACTAGCGGGATCCCTCTTTGAGCAGTACTTC | CASSPLLAGSLFEQYF
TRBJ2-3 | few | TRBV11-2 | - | TGTGCCAGCAGCCCCCCTGGAGGACGTGGAGATACGCAGTATTTT | CASSPPGGRGDTQYF
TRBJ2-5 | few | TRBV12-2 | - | TGTGCAAGTCGCTTAGAGAGGGGGCTTAAGGACCAAGAGACCCAGTACTTC | CASRLERGLKDQETQYF
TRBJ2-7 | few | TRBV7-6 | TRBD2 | TGTGCCAGCAGCTTGTCGCGGGGACTAAACCGTTCCTACGAGCAGTACTTC | CASSLSRGLNRSYEQYF
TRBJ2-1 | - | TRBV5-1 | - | TGCGCCAGCAGCTTGGGTGGGTCGCTAGGCAATGAGCAGTTCTTC | CASSLGGSLGNEQFF
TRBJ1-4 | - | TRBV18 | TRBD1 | TGTGCCAGCTCACCACCGGACAGGGGAGGTGAAAAACTGTTTTTT | CASSPPDRGGEKLFF
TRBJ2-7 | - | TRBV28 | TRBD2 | TGTGCCAGCAGTTATCCCCCTACTGGCGGGAGGGGGTCCTACGAGCAGTACTTC | CASSYPPTGGRGSYEQYF
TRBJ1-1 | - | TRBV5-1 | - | TGCGCCAGCAGCTTTGGGGGACTGAACACTGAAGCTTTCTTT | CASSFGGLNTEAFF
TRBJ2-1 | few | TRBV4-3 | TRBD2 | TGCGCCAGCAGCCAAGCTAGCGGGAGAGACAATGAGCAGTTCTTC | CASSQASGRDNEQFF
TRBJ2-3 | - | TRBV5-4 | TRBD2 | TGTGCCAGCGGGCGGGAGGGTAGCACAGATACGCAGTATTTT | CASGREGSTDTQYF
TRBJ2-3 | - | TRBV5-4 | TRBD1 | TGTGCCAGCAGCCTGGGACAGGCGGCAGATACGCAGTATTTT | CASSLGQAADTQYF
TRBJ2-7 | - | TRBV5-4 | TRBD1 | TGTGCCAGCAGCTTGGCAGGGGGATTGGGTGAGCAGTACTTC | CASSLAGGLGEQYF
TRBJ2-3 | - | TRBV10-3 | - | TGTGCCACCAGGGGAGGGGGCACAGATACGCAGTATTTT | CATRGGGTDTQYF
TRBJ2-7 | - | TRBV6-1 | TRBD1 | TGTGCCAGCCTTAGGACAGGTGGAATCTCCTACGAGCAGTACTTC | CASLRTGGISYEQYF
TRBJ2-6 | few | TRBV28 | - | TGTGCCAGCAGCCCTGAACACCGGGCTGGGGCCAACGTCCTGACTTTC | CASSPEHRAGANVLTF
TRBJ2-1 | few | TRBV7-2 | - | TGTGCCAGCAGCTTCTCTTTCCCTGACTACAATGAGCAGTTCTTC | CASSFSFPDYNEQFF
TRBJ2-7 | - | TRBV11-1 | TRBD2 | TGTGCCAGCAGATCCAGAGGGACTAGCGGCTCCTACGAGCAGTACTTC | CASRSRGTSGSYEQYF
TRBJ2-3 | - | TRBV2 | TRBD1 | TGTGCCACCGGGACAGGGCTCGGGGATACGCAGTATTTT | CATGTGLGDTQYF
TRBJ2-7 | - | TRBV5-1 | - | TGCACCAGCAGCCCCCGGAGCTCCTACGAGCAGTACTTC | CTSSPRSSYEQYF
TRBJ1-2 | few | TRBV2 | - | TGTGCCAGCAGCGAACAACTTAACTATGGCTACACCTTC | CASSEQLNYGYTF
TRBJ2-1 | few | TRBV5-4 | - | TGTGCCAGCAGCTTGCGGACTATTTACAATGAGCAGTTCTTC | CASSLRTIYNEQFF
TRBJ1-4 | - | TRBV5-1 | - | TGCGCCAGCAGCCCCCGGGGACAACAAAGGAATCTGTTTTTT | CASSPRGQQRNLFF
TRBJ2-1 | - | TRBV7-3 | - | TGTGCCAGCAGCTCAAACGGTTTCAATGAGCAGTTCTTC | CASSSNGFNEQFF
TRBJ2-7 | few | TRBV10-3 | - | TGTGCCATCAGTGAACGCTACGAGCAGTACTTC | CAISERYEQYF
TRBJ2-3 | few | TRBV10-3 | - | TGTGCCATCAGTCAAACGAACACAGATACGCAGTATTTT | CAISQTNTDTQYF
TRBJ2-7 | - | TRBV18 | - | TGTGCCAGCTCACCAGGATCCAGGGAGCAGTACTTC | CASSPGSREQYF
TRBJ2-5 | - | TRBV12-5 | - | TGTGCTAGTGGTTTGGAGGGAGAGACCCAGTACTTC | CASGLEGETQYF
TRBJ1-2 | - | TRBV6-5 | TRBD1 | TGTGCCAGCAGTTGGGACAGGGGAATCGGTGGCTACACCTTC | CASSWDRGIGGYTF
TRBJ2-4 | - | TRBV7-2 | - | TGTGCCAGCAGCTTAATGGGGTCCCTAGGGACCAAAAACATTCAGTACTTC | CASSLMGSLGTKNIQYF
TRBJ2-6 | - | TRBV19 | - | TGTGCCAGTAGTTCCCGACAGACTGGGGCCAACGTCCTGACTTTC | CASSSRQTGANVLTF
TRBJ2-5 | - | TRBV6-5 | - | TGTGCCAGCAGATTAGAGGGTACAGAGACCCAGTACTTC | CASRLEGTETQYF
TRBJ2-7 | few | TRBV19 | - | TGTGCCAGTAGTACCACAGGCGGTACCAACTACGAGCAGTACTTC | CASSTTGGTNYEQYF
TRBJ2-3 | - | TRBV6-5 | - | TGTGCCAGCAGTTTCGGACAGATTAGCACAGATACGCAGTATTTT | CASSFGQISTDTQYF
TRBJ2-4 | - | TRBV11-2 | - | TGTGCCAGCAGCTTAGGGCAGTTTGAGAACATTCAGTACTTC | CASSLGQFENIQYF